What follows are 10 T cell receptor beta chains derived from one specimen sequenced in a study of blood T cell repertoires in COVID-19. Generated by immunoSEQ multiplex PCR, the TCRdb table keeps only in-frame clones and is missing some. Altogether roughly 250,000 clones are present, under 95% being singletons, with the ten largest covering 1.9%. The sample taken for sequencing was PBMCs or T cells enriched from blood (not recorded which). These receptors originate from a woman aged 18-29 years who had recovered from COVID-19.

The gene calls are TRBV14 and TRBJ1-2; D is ambiguous. V was pared by 1 base and J by 0 bases, with 12 bases between. Germline-derived CDR1 and CDR2 are SGHDN and FVKESK. The CDR3 consists of 16 residues. CDR3: CASSQVVGVPNYGYTF. For the CDR3, the DNA is TGTGCCAGCAGCCAAGTTGTCGGGGTCCCTAACTATGGCTACACCTTC. The full variable domain, in which reference TRBV14 and TRBJ1-2 provide the parts outside the CDR3, is EAGVTQFPSHSVIEKGQTVTLRCDPISGHDNLYWYRRVMGKEIKFLLHFVKESKQDESGMPNNRFLAERTGGTYSTLKVQPAELEDSGVYFCASSQVVGVPNYGYTFGSGTRLTVV.

The rearrangement links TRBV10-3 to TRBJ2-7, with 7 bases lining up with TRBD2. Germline V gene sequence: CDR1 ENHRY, CDR2 SYGVKD. The CDR3 is made up of 13 amino acids. J gave up 6 bases and V 0 bases, and 2 bases lay outside the gene matches. In DNA form, the CDR3 reads TGTGCCATCAGTGAGTCGGGAGGGAGCGAGCAGTACTTC. It translates to CAISESGGSEQYF.

The rearrangement joins TRBV28 to TRBJ2-6; 8 bases match TRBD1. Germline V CDR1 and CDR2: MDHEN, SYDVKM. The CDR3 covers 19 residues. J was trimmed by 0 bases and V by 6 bases; bases with no gene match: 13. Here the CDR3 DNA reads TGTGCCAGCAGAACATCTCGGGACAGGCGGTACTCTGGGGCCAACGTCCTGACTTTC. It yields the protein CASRTSRDRRYSGANVLTF.

The chain couples TRBV19 to TRBJ2-1; 7 bases line up with TRBD2. Per germline, CDR1 LNHDA and CDR2 SQIVND (reference sequence). V was pared by 5 bases and J by 10 bases, with 8 bases of the junction left unmatched. CDR3 size: 13 residues. The CDR3 loop reads CASSDLETSEQFF. For the CDR3, the DNA is TGTGCCAGTAGTGACCTTGAGACTAGCGAGCAGTTCTTC.

This clone was seen at least ten times. V usage is TRBV6-1 and J usage is TRBJ2-7, with 10 bases that match TRBD1. V gave up 3 bases and J gave up 5 bases; unmatched junction bases: 4. The V gene's germline CDR1 is MNHNS and CDR2 SASEGT. CDR3 length equals 14 residues. CDR3 residues: CASSEGQGSDEQYF. In DNA, the CDR3 is TGTGCCAGCAGTGAGGGACAGGGGAGCGACGAGCAGTACTTC.

The V call is TRBV7-3, the J call TRBJ1-1; D might be TRBD1 (6 bases). The CDR3 extends over 14 amino acids. The V end lost 2 bases, the J end lost 7 bases, and 14 bases lay between the germline ends. Germline V lookup: CDR1 SGHTA, CDR2 FQGTGA. The CDR3 nucleotides are TGTGCCAGCAGCTTAGATGGGGGCAGGGGTGAAGCTTTCTTT. This gives the protein CASSLDGGRGEAFF.

The rearrangement joins TRBV2 to TRBJ1-2; D not certain. Trimming removed 9 bases from V and 4 bases from J, with 12 bases in between. This CDR3 comprises 12 residues. The germline V gene encodes CDR1 SNHLY and CDR2 FYNNEI. This chain's CDR3 is CASRVTTYGYTF. CDR3 DNA: TGTGCCAGTCGGGTTACGACCTATGGCTACACCTTC.

The chain recombines TRBV9 with TRBJ2-3; maybe TRBD2 (5 bases). The CDR3 has 14 amino acids. V was trimmed by 1 base and J by 2 bases, leaving 8 bases between them. Per germline, CDR1 SGDLS and CDR2 YYNGEE. CDR3 in DNA: TGTGCCAGCAGCGTATCGGGAACCACAGATACGCAGTATTTT. Encoded protein: CASSVSGTTDTQYF.

This chain uses TRBV5-4 with TRBJ2-5, with 9 positions matching TRBD1. The length of the CDR3 is 15 residues. Germline loops: CDR1 SGHNT, CDR2 YYREEE (reference sequence). Unmatched junction bases numbered 4, after V lost 0 bases and J lost 4 bases. CDR3 region: CASSLAPTGGETQYF. The CDR3 DNA reads as TGTGCCAGCAGCTTGGCTCCGACAGGGGGAGAGACCCAGTACTTC.

This chain uses TRBV7-2 with TRBJ1-1; D uncertain. The length of the CDR3 is 14 residues. Germline loops: CDR1 SGHTA, CDR2 FQGNSA. The ends were cut back, 5 bases at V and 3 bases at J, with 13 bases in the middle. This CDR3 reads CASSPSAEYTEAFF. DNA for the CDR3: TGTGCCAGCAGCCCTTCGGCGGAATACACTGAAGCTTTCTTT.